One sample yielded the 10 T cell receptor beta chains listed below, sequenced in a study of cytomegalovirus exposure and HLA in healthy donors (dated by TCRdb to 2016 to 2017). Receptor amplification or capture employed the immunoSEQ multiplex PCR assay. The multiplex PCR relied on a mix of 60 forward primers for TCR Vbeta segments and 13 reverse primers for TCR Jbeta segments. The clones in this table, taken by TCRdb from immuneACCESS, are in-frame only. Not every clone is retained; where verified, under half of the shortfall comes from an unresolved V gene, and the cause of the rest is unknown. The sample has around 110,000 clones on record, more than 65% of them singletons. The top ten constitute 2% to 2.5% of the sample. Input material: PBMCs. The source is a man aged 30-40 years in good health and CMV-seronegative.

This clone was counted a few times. The CDR3 sequence is CASSIAPSGSTDTQYF. CDR3 sequence (DNA): TGTGCCAGTAGTATTGCGCCTAGCGGGAGCACAGATACGCAGTATTTT. The chain links TRBV19 to TRBJ2-3, with 8 positions matching TRBD2. The trim removed 3 bases at V and 0 bases at J, leaving 5 bases unmatched. The CDR3 consists of 16 residues. Germline CDR1 reads LNHDA; CDR2 reads SQIVND (reference sequence).

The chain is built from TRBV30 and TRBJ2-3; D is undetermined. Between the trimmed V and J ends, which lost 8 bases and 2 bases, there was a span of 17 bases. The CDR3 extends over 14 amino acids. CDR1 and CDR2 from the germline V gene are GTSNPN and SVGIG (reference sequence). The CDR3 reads CAHNPRVPTDTQYF. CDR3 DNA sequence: TGTGCCCACAACCCCCGTGTACCCACAGATACGCAGTATTTT.

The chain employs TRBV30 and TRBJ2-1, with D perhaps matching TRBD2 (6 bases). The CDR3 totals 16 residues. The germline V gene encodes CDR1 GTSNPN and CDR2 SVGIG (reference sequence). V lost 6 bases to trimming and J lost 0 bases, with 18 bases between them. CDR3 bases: TGTGCCTGCCTTACCCCCGGGACTGGCTCCTACAATGAGCAGTTCTTC. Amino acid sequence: CACLTPGTGSYNEQFF.

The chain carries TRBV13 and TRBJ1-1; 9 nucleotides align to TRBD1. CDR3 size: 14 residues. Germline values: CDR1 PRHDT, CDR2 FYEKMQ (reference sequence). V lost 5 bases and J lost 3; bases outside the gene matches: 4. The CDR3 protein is CASSQGQGYTEAFF. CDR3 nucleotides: TGTGCCAGCAGCCAGGGACAGGGCTACACTGAAGCTTTCTTT.

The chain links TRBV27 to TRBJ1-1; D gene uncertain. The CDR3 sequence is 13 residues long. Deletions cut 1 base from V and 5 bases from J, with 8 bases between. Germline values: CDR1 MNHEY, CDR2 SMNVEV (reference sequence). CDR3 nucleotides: TGTGCCAGCAGTTTATTCGGAGGTACTGAAGCTTTCTTT. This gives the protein CASSLFGGTEAFF.

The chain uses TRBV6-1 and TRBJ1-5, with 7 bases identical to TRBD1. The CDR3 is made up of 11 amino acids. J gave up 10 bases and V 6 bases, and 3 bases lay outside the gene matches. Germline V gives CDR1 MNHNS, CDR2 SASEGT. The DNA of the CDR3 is TGTGCCAGCAGCCACAGGGGCCCCCAGCATTTT. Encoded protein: CASSHRGPQHF.

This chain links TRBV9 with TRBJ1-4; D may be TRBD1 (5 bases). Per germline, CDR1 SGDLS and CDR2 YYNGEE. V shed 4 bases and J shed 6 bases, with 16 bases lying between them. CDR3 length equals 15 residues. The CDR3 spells CASSRAGTFHEKLFF. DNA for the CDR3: TGTGCCAGCAGCAGAGCCGGGACTTTTCATGAAAAACTGTTTTTT.

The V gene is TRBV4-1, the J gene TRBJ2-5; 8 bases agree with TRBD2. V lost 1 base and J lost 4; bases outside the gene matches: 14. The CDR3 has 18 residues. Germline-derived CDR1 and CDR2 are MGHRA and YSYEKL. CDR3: CASSQVGLRGAGGETQYF. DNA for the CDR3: TGCGCCAGCAGCCAAGTGGGGCTGCGGGGGGCCGGGGGAGAGACCCAGTACTTC.

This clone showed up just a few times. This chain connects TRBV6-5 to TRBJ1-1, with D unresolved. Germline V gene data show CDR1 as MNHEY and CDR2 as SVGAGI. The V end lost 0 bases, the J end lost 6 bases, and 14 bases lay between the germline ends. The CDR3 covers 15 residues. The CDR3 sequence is CASSYSGRPVAEAFF. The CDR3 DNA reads TGTGCCAGCAGTTACTCGGGCAGGCCTGTGGCTGAAGCTTTCTTT.

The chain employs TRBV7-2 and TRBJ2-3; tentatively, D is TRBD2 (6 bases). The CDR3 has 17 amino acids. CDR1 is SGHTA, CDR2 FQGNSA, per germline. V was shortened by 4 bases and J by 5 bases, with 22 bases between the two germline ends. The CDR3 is CASSSLGTGVQRDTQYF. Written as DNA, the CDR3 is TGTGCCAGCAGCTCCCTAGGGACGGGAGTCCAAAGAGATACGCAGTATTTT.